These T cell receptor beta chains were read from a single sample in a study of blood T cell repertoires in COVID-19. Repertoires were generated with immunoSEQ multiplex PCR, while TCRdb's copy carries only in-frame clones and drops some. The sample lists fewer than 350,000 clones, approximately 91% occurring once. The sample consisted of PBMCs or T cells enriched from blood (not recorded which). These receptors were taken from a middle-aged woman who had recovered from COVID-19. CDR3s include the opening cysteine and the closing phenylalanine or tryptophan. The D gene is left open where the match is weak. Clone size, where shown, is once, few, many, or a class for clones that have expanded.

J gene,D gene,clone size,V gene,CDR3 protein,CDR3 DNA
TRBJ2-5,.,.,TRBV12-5,CASGLVLSGAETQYF,TGTGCTAGTGGTTTGGTACTTTCAGGGGCAGAGACCCAGTACTTC
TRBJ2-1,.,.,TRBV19,CASSLEQFF,TGTGCCAGTAGCCTCGAGCAGTTCTTC
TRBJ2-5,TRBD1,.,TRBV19,CASSIGTGVGETQYF,TGTGCCAGTAGTATTGGGACAGGGGTGGGGGAGACCCAGTACTTC
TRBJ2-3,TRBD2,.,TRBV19,CASLDGGSTDTQYF,TGTGCCAGTTTGGACGGGGGGTCCACAGATACGCAGTATTTT
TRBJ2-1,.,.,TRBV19,CASKRSSSYNEQFF,TGTGCCAGTAAGAGGTCTTCCTCCTACAATGAGCAGTTCTTC
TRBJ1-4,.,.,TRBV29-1,CSVGDEKLFF,TGCAGCGTTGGAGATGAAAAACTGTTTTTT
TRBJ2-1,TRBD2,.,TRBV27,CASSLKPSGRRNEQFF,TGTGCCAGCAGTTTAAAACCTAGCGGGAGACGTAATGAGCAGTTCTTC
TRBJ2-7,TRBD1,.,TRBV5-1,CASSLAGTDYEQYF,TGCGCCAGCAGCTTGGCAGGGACAGATTACGAGCAGTACTTC
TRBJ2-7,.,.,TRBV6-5,CASSYWQGSYEQYF,TGTGCCAGCAGTTATTGGCAGGGATCCTACGAGCAGTACTTC
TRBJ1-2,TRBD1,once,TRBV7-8,CASSLAGTGLYGYTF,TGTGCCAGCAGCTTAGCCGGGACAGGCCTTTATGGCTACACCTTC
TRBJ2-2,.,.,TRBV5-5,CASSPSNTGELFF,TGTGCCAGCAGCCCCTCGAACACCGGGGAGCTGTTTTTT
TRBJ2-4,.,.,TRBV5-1,CASSLGRQAKNIQYF,TGCGCCAGCAGCTTGGGGAGACAGGCCAAAAACATTCAGTACTTC
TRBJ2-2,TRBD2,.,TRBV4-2,CASSQVRGGTGELFF,TGTGCCAGCAGCCAGGTTCGGGGGGGCACCGGGGAGCTGTTTTTT
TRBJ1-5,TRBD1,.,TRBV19,CASSRTDRGFVEPQHF,TGTGCCAGTAGCCGGACGGACAGGGGCTTTGTGGAGCCCCAGCATTTT
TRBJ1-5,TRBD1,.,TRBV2,CASSETGANQPQHF,TGTGCCAGCAGCGAGACAGGGGCCAATCAGCCCCAGCATTTT
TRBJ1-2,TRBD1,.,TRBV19,CASSDRVGGYTF,TGTGCCAGTAGCGACAGGGTCGGCGGCTACACCTTC
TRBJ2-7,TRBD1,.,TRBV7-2,CASSAGQGSSYEQYF,TGTGCCAGCAGCGCGGGACAGGGGAGCTCCTACGAGCAGTACTTC